The 9 T cell receptor beta chains listed next were all sequenced from one sample in a study of spatial heterogeneity in lung cancer. Time point noted: sample taken at primary tumor resection. Whole RNA from tumor, nontumor lung or frozen PBMC was sequenced unsorted. TCRdb reanalysed the 5' RACE reads using MiXCR and keeps one entry per CDR3 protein. This table has over 9,500 distinct CDR3 sequences, under 4.5% appearing once. The sample in question was PBMCs, obtained at surgery. These receptors came from a female donor with early-stage non-small cell lung cancer.

This clonotype was observed a few times. In a library made to pick up alpha chains, this beta chain is a stray read with a size that means little. CDR3 sequence: CAGSLGQGNEKLFF. As DNA, the CDR3 is TGTGCCGGGTCCTTGGGACAGGGCAATGAAAAACTGTTTTTT. The chain uses TRBV27 and TRBJ1-4, with 9 positions matching TRBD1. Germline V gene data show CDR1 as MNHEY and CDR2 as SMNVEV (reference sequence). The ends lost 11 bases at V and 5 bases at J; junction bases unmatched: 9. The CDR3 covers 14 residues.

Many counts were recorded for this clonotype. Because the library targeted alpha chains, this beta chain is an off-target read whose size means little. The rearrangement joins TRBV4-2 to TRBJ2-1; 7 nucleotides match TRBD1. Germline loops: CDR1 LGHNA, CDR2 YNFKEQ. The CDR3 is 15 amino acids. J lost 4 bases, V lost 1 base, and 4 bases had no gene match. CDR3 in DNA: TGTGCCAGCAGCCAAGCAGGGGGTCATTACAATGAGCAGTTCTTC. Translation: CASSQAGGHYNEQFF.

In this sample, this clonotype turned up many times. This beta chain is a stray read from a library made for alpha chains; its abundance is not meaningful. The chain couples TRBV29-1 to TRBJ2-2; 15 bases are shared with TRBD2. The CDR3 has 14 residues. After removal of 7 bases from V and 6 bases from J, the junction contained 3 bases not matched to a gene. CDR1 and CDR2 (germline): SQVTM, ANQGSEA. The CDR3, as DNA: TGCAGCGCCGGGACTAGCGGGAGGCCCGGGGAGCTGTTTTTT. It translates to CSAGTSGRPGELFF.

This clonotype was recorded many times. This beta chain is a stray read from a library made for alpha chains; its abundance is not meaningful. The chain uses TRBV4-2 and TRBJ2-1; 10 bases are shared with TRBD1. V shed 4 bases, J shed 7 bases, and the junction held 10 bases outside the gene matches. In germline, CDR1 is LGHNA, CDR2 YNFKEQ. This CDR3 has 16 amino acids. DNA for the CDR3: TGTGCCAGCAGCCTCAGACAGGGGGCGCCTGTAAATGAGCAGTTCTTC. Its translation is CASSLRQGAPVNEQFF.

As for this clonotype: The library was prepared for alpha chains; this beta chain is a stray read, so its frequency means little. CDR3 DNA: TGTGCCAGCAGCTTAGATCCTAGCGGGAGGGCCAAAAACATTCAGTACTTC. Its protein product is CASSLDPSGRAKNIQYF. The chain links TRBV7-2 to TRBJ2-4, with 11 bases matching TRBD2. The V gene's germline CDR1 is SGHTA and CDR2 FQGNSA. Trimming took 1 base from V and 1 from J; bases not matched to a gene: 3. This CDR3 spans 17 amino acids.

This clonotype was observed at least ten times. A library made for alpha chains picked up this beta chain off target, so its size means little. J is TRBJ2-1 and V is TRBV4-3, with D uncertain. The CDR3 runs to 14 residues. The germline V gene encodes CDR1 LGHNA and CDR2 YSLEER. V lost 4 bases and J 0 bases, leaving 7 bases between the germline ends. The CDR3 spells CASSRFFSYNEQFF. CDR3 coding DNA: TGCGCCAGCAGCCGGTTCTTCTCCTACAATGAGCAGTTCTTC.

With respect to this clonotype: Since it is a stray read in a library aimed at alpha chains, this beta chain has a size that is not meaningful. The J gene is TRBJ2-1, the V gene TRBV2; 9 bases agree with TRBD2. The CDR3 totals 15 residues. The germline CDR1 and CDR2 sequences are SNHLY and FYNNEI. With V trimmed by 4 bases and J by 4 bases, 5 bases remained unmatched. CDR3 bases: TGTGCCAGCAGTGGAAAAGCGGGAGGTTACAATGAGCAGTTCTTC. It is translated as CASSGKAGGYNEQFF.

This clonotype was seen repeatedly, ten times or more. The library was prepared for alpha chains; this beta chain is a stray read, so its frequency means little. The chain links TRBV20-1 to TRBJ2-7, with TRBD2 matching over 7 bases. The CDR3 runs to 14 residues. Losses at the gene ends were 0 bases for V and 8 bases for J; bases not matched to a gene: 10. Germline assignment: CDR1 DFQATT and CDR2 SNEGSKA (reference sequence). For the CDR3, the DNA is TGCAGTGCTAGAGATTTGGCTAGCGGTAGGAAGCAGTACTTC. Amino acids: CSARDLASGRKQYF.

This clonotype was counted many times. As an off-target read in a library built for alpha chains, this beta chain has a frequency of little significance. This chain uses TRBV6-2 or TRBV6-3 with TRBJ2-7; D ambiguous. The germline gives CDR1 MNHEY, CDR2 SVGEGT. V dropped 7 bases and J dropped 0 bases, with 13 bases sitting between them. The CDR3 covers 14 residues. The CDR3 region has the DNA TGTGCCAGCATCCATCCGGATAACTCCTACGAGCAGTACTTC. Amino acid sequence: CASIHPDNSYEQYF.